The rows below give T cell receptor beta chains drawn from one sample of a study of vaccination and CD4 T cells after COVID-19. Their recognized antigens are unknown. TCRdb re-called the PCR reads with MiXCR, one entry per CDR3 protein. The profile shows thousands of distinct CDR3 sequences, around 21% of them singletons. Specimen: CD4+ T cells from blood, cultured in vitro, collected after SARS-CoV-2 vaccination. The receptors here all came from a human donor who had recovered from COVID-19. The CDR3 runs from the conserved cysteine through the conserved F or W. A D gene is named only where the DNA matches it firmly. Part of the rows lack a size; the others show once, few, many or a class for expanded clones.

clone size | J gene | V gene | D gene | CDR3 DNA | CDR3 protein
medium-sized | TRBJ1-2 | TRBV7-2 | - | TGTGCCAGCAGCTTATTCTTGGAGGATGGCTACACCTTC | CASSLFLEDGYTF
hyperexpanded | TRBJ1-5 | TRBV7-9 | - | TGTGCCAGCAGCCCAAGCGGCAATTATCAGCCCCAGCATTTT | CASSPSGNYQPQHF
- | TRBJ2-2 | TRBV27 | - | TGTGCCAGCATGGAACGACAGACGCCGAACACCGGGGAGCTGTTTTTT | CASMERQTPNTGELFF
few | TRBJ2-7 | TRBV4-2 | - | TGTGCCAGCAGCCAAGGCCAGGGGTTCTACGAGCAGTACTTC | CASSQGQGFYEQYF
few | TRBJ2-3 | TRBV4-3 | TRBD2 | TGCGCCAGCAGCCAAGGAGGTCAGAGCGGGGGCCGGAAGGATACGCAGTATTTT | CASSQGGQSGGRKDTQYF
- | TRBJ1-3 | TRBV20-1 | - | TGCAGTGCTAGAGGAGGGAACACCATATATTTT | CSARGGNTIYF
- | TRBJ2-3 | TRBV6-5 | TRBD2 | TGTGCCAGCAGTTCCCCAACTAGCGGGGGGGCCAATACGCAGTATTTT | CASSSPTSGGANTQYF
- | TRBJ2-7 | TRBV18 | - | TGTGCCAGCTCACCAGGGTTTAGCTCCTACGAGCAGTACTTC | CASSPGFSSYEQYF
medium-sized | TRBJ2-5 | TRBV6-1 | TRBD2 | TGTGCCAGCAGTGAAGCGACGTGGCGGGGGGGAGAGACCCAGTACTTC | CASSEATWRGGETQYF
- | TRBJ2-7 | TRBV9 | - | TGTGCCAGCAGCGTACTTCCCGTCTACGAGCAGTACTTC | CASSVLPVYEQYF
few | TRBJ1-2 | TRBV4-2 | TRBD1 | TGTGCCAGCAGCCAATCCGGGACAGGAGGCTATGGCTACACCTTC | CASSQSGTGGYGYTF
few | TRBJ2-7 | TRBV5-8 | - | TGTGCCAGCAGCTTGGTGGGGGCTACCTACGAGCAGTACTTC | CASSLVGATYEQYF
- | TRBJ1-2 | TRBV30 | - | TGTGGTTGGTCATTTGGCTATGGCTACACCTTC | CGWSFGYGYTF
many | TRBJ1-5 | TRBV20-1 | - | TGCAGTGCTAAAACCTTCAGAGGTCAGCCCCAGCATTTT | CSAKTFRGQPQHF
- | TRBJ2-3 | TRBV4-1 | TRBD2 | TGCGCCAGCAGCCAATTCTCCCGGGGGGACACAGATACGCAGTATTTT | CASSQFSRGDTDTQYF
medium-sized | TRBJ1-2 | TRBV28 | - | TGTGCCAGCAGCAAGGACAGTTACTATGGCTACACCTTC | CASSKDSYYGYTF
- | TRBJ2-7 | TRBV10-3 | - | TGTGCCATCAGTCAGGGACCCAGAAACTCCTACGAGCAGTACTTC | CAISQGPRNSYEQYF
- | TRBJ1-2 | TRBV19 | TRBD1 | TGTGCCAGTAGCCGGGACAGGATTTATGGCTACACCTTC | CASSRDRIYGYTF
- | TRBJ1-2 | TRBV9 | TRBD1 | TGTGCCAGCAGCCCGGGACAGGGGGCAAGAGGGTATGGCTACACCTTC | CASSPGQGARGYGYTF
- | TRBJ2-6 | TRBV29-1 | - | TGCAGCGTGCTGGGCTCTGGGGCCAACGTCCTGACTTTC | CSVLGSGANVLTF
few | TRBJ1-5 | TRBV20-1 | TRBD1 | TGCAGTGCTAGAGCCGAATGGGGGACAGGTGGTAATCAGCCCCAGCATTTT | CSARAEWGTGGNQPQHF
- | TRBJ2-1 | TRBV4-2 | - | TGTGCCAGCAGCCAAGTTAATCGGCCCCGCGGCAATGAGCAGTTCTTC | CASSQVNRPRGNEQFF
- | TRBJ1-6 | TRBV5-6 | - | TGTGCCAGCAGCTTGCCCAGTGGGGGCTCACCCCTCCACTTT | CASSLPSGGSPLHF
few | TRBJ1-1 | TRBV6-1 | - | TGTGCCAGCAGCTATAACTACCGCTTGGACACTGAAGCTTTCTTT | CASSYNYRLDTEAFF
few | TRBJ2-1 | TRBV20-1 | TRBD2 | TGCAGTGCTAGAATGTCCCTAGCGGGGGGAAACTCCTACAATGAGCAGTTCTTC | CSARMSLAGGNSYNEQFF
- | TRBJ2-7 | TRBV5-4 | - | TGTGCCAGCCACTCGTCCGAATCCTACGAGCAGTACTTC | CASHSSESYEQYF
- | TRBJ1-2 | TRBV12-3/TRBV12-4 | TRBD1 | TGTGCCAGCAGTCGGGGACAGGGGTCTAACTATGGCTACACCTTC | CASSRGQGSNYGYTF
large | TRBJ2-7 | TRBV4-1 | - | TGCGCCAGCAGCCAGAGCGGATGGGTGCGGATCCACGAGCAGTACTTC | CASSQSGWVRIHEQYF
few | TRBJ2-3 | TRBV6-1 | - | TGTGCCAGCAGTACTTCAAGGTACGGGGATACGCAGTATTTT | CASSTSRYGDTQYF
- | TRBJ1-1 | TRBV29-1 | - | TGCAGCGGTGCAGGGCCGGAGACTGAAGCTTTCTTT | CSGAGPETEAFF
medium-sized | TRBJ1-2 | TRBV6-1 | - | TGTGCCAGCAGTGGTCTAGGCAACTATGGCTACACCTTC | CASSGLGNYGYTF
medium-sized | TRBJ1-6 | TRBV20-1 | - | TGCAGTGCTAGGGCGAGCGGGGATTCACCCCTCCACTTT | CSARASGDSPLHF
medium-sized | TRBJ1-3 | TRBV20-1 | - | TGCAGTGCAACAAGCTCTGGAAACACCATATATTTT | CSATSSGNTIYF
- | TRBJ1-2 | TRBV9 | - | TGTGCCAGCAGCGTGTCAAGACTCGGTGGCTACACCTTC | CASSVSRLGGYTF
- | TRBJ1-2 | TRBV19 | - | TGTGCCAGTAGCAACGCTCAGGGGAGGTATGGCTACACCTTC | CASSNAQGRYGYTF
medium-sized | TRBJ2-3 | TRBV7-2 | - | TGTGCCAGCAGCTTAGGGATGACCCCGATAGATACGCAGTATTTT | CASSLGMTPIDTQYF
few | TRBJ2-4 | TRBV15 | TRBD2 | TGTGCCACCAGCAGAGATCTCCCCCCTAGCGGGGGGAGGAACATTCAGTACTTC | CATSRDLPPSGGRNIQYF
- | TRBJ2-7 | TRBV9 | - | TGTGCCAGCAGCCGGGACGTAGCCTACGAGCAGTACTTC | CASSRDVAYEQYF
medium-sized | TRBJ2-5 | TRBV7-9 | - | TGTGCCAGCAGCGGCCCCGCTGGGAGGCAGACCCAGTACTTC | CASSGPAGRQTQYF
medium-sized | TRBJ2-7 | TRBV20-1 | - | TGCAGTGCTAGAGATACCCGGGCCACCTACGAGCAGTACTTC | CSARDTRATYEQYF
medium-sized | TRBJ2-1 | TRBV20-1 | TRBD2 | TGCAGTGCTAGACGTGGACTAGCGGCGGATGAGCAGTTCTTC | CSARRGLAADEQFF
medium-sized | TRBJ1-2 | TRBV7-2 | - | TGTGCCAGCAGCTTATCTGGACTTATGTATGGCTACACCTTC | CASSLSGLMYGYTF